The 20 T cell receptor beta chains listed next were all sequenced from one sample in a study of OX40 agonist ivuxolimab in advanced cancers. TCRdb keeps only in-frame clones here, not all; method: immunoSEQ multiplex PCR. The data show tens of thousands of clones, with 86% seen just once and 6.5% held by the top ten. The source material was CD4+ or CD8+ T cells sorted from blood, sampled in a trial of the OX40 agonist ivuxolimab. These receptors originate from an adult with an advanced solid tumor such as melanoma, head and neck, liver or kidney cancer.

This clone appeared a single time. The J gene is TRBJ2-6, the V gene TRBV4-1, with 8 bases fitting TRBD2. This CDR3 contains 18 residues. V was clipped by 6 bases and J by 4 bases; unmatched bases: 14. From germline, CDR1 is MGHRA and CDR2 YSYEKL. CDR3 sequence: CASSRGRQGQPGANVLTF. The CDR3 DNA reads TGCGCCAGCAGTCGCGGGAGGCAGGGTCAGCCCGGGGCCAACGTCCTGACTTTC.

This chain connects TRBV7-8 to TRBJ2-7; TRBD1 is a possible D gene (6 bases). Germline assignment: CDR1 SGHVS and CDR2 FQNEAQ. Trimming removed 0 bases from V and 4 bases from J, with 13 bases in between. CDR3 length equals 15 residues. The CDR3 DNA reads TGTGCCAGCAGCTTAGCATCAGGGGCCCTATACGAGCAGTACTTC. Translating it yields CASSLASGALYEQYF.

The chain carries TRBV14 and TRBJ2-2; D gene ambiguous. Trimming pared 2 bases from V and 2 bases from J, leaving 6 bases between. The CDR3 is 14 residues long. Germline lookup yields CDR1 SGHDN and CDR2 FVKESK. The CDR3 spells CASSQLHNTGELFF. The CDR3 nucleotides read TGTGCCAGCAGCCAATTGCACAACACCGGGGAGCTGTTTTTT.

The chain joins TRBV7-9 to TRBJ1-2, with 12 bases aligning to TRBD1. V shed 5 bases and J 8 bases; nucleotides not matched to a gene: 9. This CDR3 has 15 amino acids. Germline V gives CDR1 SEHNR, CDR2 FQNEAQ (reference sequence). CDR3 in DNA: TGTGCCAGCAGCCTGTCCGGGACAGGGGGCGGCGGCTACACCTTC. Its translation is CASSLSGTGGGGYTF.

This sequence joins TRBV5-6 and TRBJ2-7, with 8 nucleotides matching TRBD1. Germline CDR1 is SGHDT and CDR2 is YYEEEE. This CDR3 region has 13 residues. V lost 3 bases, J lost 8 bases, and 7 bases stayed unmatched. The CDR3 is CASSSGTGGKQYF. The CDR3 DNA reads as TGTGCCAGCAGCTCCGGGACAGGCGGAAAGCAGTACTTC.

This clone has a single count. The chain couples TRBV7-9 to TRBJ1-4, with D unclear. The CDR3 extends over 14 amino acids. From germline, CDR1 is SEHNR and CDR2 FQNEAQ (reference sequence). V lost 5 bases to trimming and J lost 4 bases, with 11 bases between them. CDR3 DNA sequence: TGTGCCAGCAGCCTTAACGTGTATAATGAAAAACTGTTTTTT. This codes for CASSLNVYNEKLFF.

The CDR3 DNA sequence: TGTGCCAGCAGCAACAGCAGGGTGACGAACACTGAAGCTTTCTTT. Encoded protein: CASSNSRVTNTEAFF. The chain is built from TRBV7-9 and TRBJ1-1; perhaps TRBD1 as D (5 bases). Germline values: CDR1 SEHNR, CDR2 FQNEAQ (reference sequence). This CDR3 region has 15 residues. Trimming took off 5 bases at V and 1 base at J, with 14 bases between the two ends.

This clone was found once. The chain links TRBV5-4 to TRBJ1-2, with a tentative D call TRBD1 (5 bases). Trimming removed 4 bases at V and 4 bases at J, with 14 bases between. Germline V gene lookup returns CDR1 SGHNT and CDR2 YYREEE (reference sequence). CDR3 size: 14 residues. CDR3 sequence: CASSTLGGSYGYTF. As DNA, the CDR3 is TGTGCCAGCAGCACCCTCGGGGGTTCCTATGGCTACACCTTC.

This chain links TRBV7-2 with TRBJ2-5, with a possible D match to TRBD1 (5 bases). The CDR3 consists of 14 residues. V was cut by 2 bases and J by 4 bases, with 11 bases left in between. From germline, CDR1 is SGHTA and CDR2 FQGNSA. CDR3 region: CASSLIWTIETQYF. CDR3 coding DNA: TGTGCCAGCAGCTTAATTTGGACAATAGAGACCCAGTACTTC. Variable domain in full (rest from reference TRBV7-2 and TRBJ2-5): GAGVSQSPSNKVTEKGKDVELRCDPISGHTALYWYRQSLGQGLEFLIYFQGNSAPDKSGLPSDRFSAERTGGSVSTLTIQRTQQEDSAVYLCASSLIWTIETQYFGPGTRLLVL.

In the case of this clone: This sample also contains other DNA sequences that code for the same CDR3. The chain combines TRBV7-9 with TRBJ2-3; D is ambiguous. V lost 1 base to trimming and J lost 0 bases, with 2 bases between them. Per the germline V gene, CDR1 is SEHNR and CDR2 is FQNEAQ (reference sequence). The CDR3 runs to 13 residues. The CDR3 bases are TGTGCCAGCAGCTTAGGAAGCACAGATACGCAGTATTTT. This gives the protein CASSLGSTDTQYF.

V usage is TRBV7-9 and J usage is TRBJ2-3; 10 bases align to TRBD2. CDR1 is SEHNR and CDR2 is FQNEAQ in the germline V gene (reference sequence). The V segment lost 5 bases and the J segment 7 bases; nucleotides outside the gene matches: 6. This CDR3 has 14 amino acids. DNA of the CDR3: TGTGCCAGCAGCATTGTAGCGGGGGGTAATACGCAGTATTTT. Protein: CASSIVAGGNTQYF.

The chain has TRBV5-8 and TRBJ2-2, with 8 bases aligning to TRBD2. The V and J ends lost 1 base and 6 bases, in that order; junction bases with no gene match: 2. This CDR3 contains 14 residues. Germline V gene data show CDR1 as SGHTS and CDR2 as YDEGEE. The CDR3 sequence is CASSLLGRAGELFF. In DNA form, the CDR3 reads TGTGCCAGCAGCTTGCTCGGGAGGGCCGGGGAGCTGTTTTTT.

A few counts support this clone. The chain uses TRBV27 and TRBJ1-6; maybe TRBD1 (5 bases). Germline values: CDR1 MNHEY, CDR2 SMNVEV (reference sequence). The ends were cut back, 5 bases at V and 8 bases at J, with 10 bases in the middle. The CDR3 is 13 residues long. CDR3 protein: CASSPLGDSPLHF. CDR3 sequence (DNA): TGTGCCAGCAGTCCTCTAGGGGATTCACCCCTCCACTTT.

This clone came up a few times. The V and J genes are TRBV7-3 and TRBJ1-1; D uncertain. The CDR3 contains 15 residues. Germline assignment: CDR1 SGHTA and CDR2 FQGTGA. V was cut by 5 bases and J by 3 bases, with 16 bases left in between. The DNA for the CDR3 is TGTGCCAGCAGCCTAAGGGCCGACGGTCACACTGAAGCTTTCTTT. Its protein product is CASSLRADGHTEAFF.

The chain is built from TRBV29-1 and TRBJ2-7, with no clear D. V dropped 7 bases and J dropped 6 bases, with 16 bases sitting between them. Germline loops: CDR1 SQVTM, CDR2 ANQGSEA. The CDR3 has 12 amino acids. DNA for the CDR3: TGCAGCGCTCAAGGGCCTAGTTCCGAGCAGTACTTC. The encoded protein is CSAQGPSSEQYF.

This rearrangement joins TRBV5-1 to TRBJ2-5, with TRBD2 identical over 9 bases. The CDR3 has 14 residues. With V trimmed by 4 bases and J by 3 bases, 4 bases remained unmatched. Per the germline V gene, CDR1 is SGHRS and CDR2 is YFSETQ. The CDR3 is CASSPSGIEETQYF. The CDR3 DNA reads as TGCGCCAGCAGCCCTAGCGGGATTGAAGAGACCCAGTACTTC.

V and J are TRBV19 and TRBJ2-1, with 7 nucleotides matching TRBD2. CDR3 length: 12 amino acids. Looked up from germline, CDR1 is LNHDA and CDR2 is SQIVND (reference sequence). The trim removed 4 bases at V and 10 bases at J, leaving 4 bases unmatched. The CDR3 protein is CASSTRGGEQFF. In DNA form, the CDR3 reads TGTGCCAGTAGTACCCGCGGGGGAGAGCAGTTCTTC.

The chain is built from TRBV25-1 and TRBJ1-1, with 10 bases fitting TRBD1. Germline V gene sequence: CDR1 MGHDK, CDR2 SYGVNS. CDR3 length equals 17 residues. With 5 bases clipped from V and 1 base from J, the junction kept 10 bases outside the gene matches. The CDR3 protein is CASSSPPGQGWNTEAFF. CDR3 DNA: TGTGCCAGCAGTTCACCCCCGGGACAGGGGTGGAACACTGAAGCTTTCTTT.

The chain employs TRBV19 and TRBJ2-3, with D tentatively TRBD1 (5 bases). The germline gives CDR1 LNHDA, CDR2 SQIVND (reference sequence). The CDR3 is made up of 13 amino acids. With 3 bases removed from V and 8 bases from J, the gap between germline ends came to 12 bases. The CDR3, as DNA: TGTGCCAGTAGTATCGCCACAGGCGGTACGCAGTATTTT. It codes for CASSIATGGTQYF. Supplemented by reference TRBV19 and TRBJ2-3, the full variable domain reads DGGITQSPKYLFRKEGQNVTLSCEQNLNHDAMYWYRQDPGQGLRLIYYSQIVNDFQKGDIAEGYSVSREKKESFPLTVTSAQKNPTAFYLCASSIATGGTQYFGPGTRLTVL.

The chain carries TRBV30 and TRBJ2-1, with 8 nucleotides matching TRBD1. Germline V CDR1 and CDR2: GTSNPN, SVGIG (reference sequence). The CDR3 length is 15 residues. V shed 2 bases, J shed 4 bases, and the junction held 7 bases outside the gene matches. CDR3 sequence: CAWSMGQGAYNEQFF. CDR3 bases: TGTGCCTGGAGTATGGGTCAGGGGGCATACAATGAGCAGTTCTTC.